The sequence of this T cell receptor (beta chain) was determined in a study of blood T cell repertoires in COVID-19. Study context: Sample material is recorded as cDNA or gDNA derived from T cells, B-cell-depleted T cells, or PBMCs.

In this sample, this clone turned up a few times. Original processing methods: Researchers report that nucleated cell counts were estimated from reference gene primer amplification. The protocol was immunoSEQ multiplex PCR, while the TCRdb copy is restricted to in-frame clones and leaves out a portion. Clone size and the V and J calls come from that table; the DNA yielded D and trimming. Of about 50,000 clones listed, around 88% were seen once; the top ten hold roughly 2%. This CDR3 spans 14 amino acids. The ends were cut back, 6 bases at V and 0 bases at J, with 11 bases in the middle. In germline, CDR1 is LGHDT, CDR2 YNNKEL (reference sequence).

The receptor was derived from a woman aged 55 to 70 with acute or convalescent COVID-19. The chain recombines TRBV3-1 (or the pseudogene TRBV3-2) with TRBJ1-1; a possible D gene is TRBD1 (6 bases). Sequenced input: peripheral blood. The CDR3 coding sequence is TGTGCCAGCAGAGGGCAGGGGATGAACACTGAAGCTTTCTTT. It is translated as CASRGQGMNTEAFF.